This TCR beta chain was recovered during a study of T cells in Graves' hyperthyroidism and ophthalmopathy. Whole-study context: Prior to any treatment, at the point of initial diagnosis, peripheral blood was collected. Broader study findings: Blood also contained most expanded thyroid clonotypes above 0.001. Researchers report that a 13 V-J model separated ophthalmopathy from stable hyperthyroidism.

Germline values: CDR1 MDHEN, CDR2 SYDVKM. There are 16 residues in the CDR3. V lost 6 bases to trimming and J lost 0 bases, with 15 bases between them. From RNA transcripts, TCR beta CDR3 regions were amplified. The HTBI primer set served for first-round RT-PCR of the TCR CDR3. Via MiXCR, TCRdb re-called the multiplex PCR reads, giving one row per CDR3 protein. Of around 350,000 distinct CDR3 sequences in the sample, roughly 15% were seen once. This clonotype was picked up a small number of times. Its specificity is not known. Thyroid ultrasound and orbital computed tomography, with clinical symptoms and serum thyroxine and TRAb, informed diagnoses.

The sequenced sample was blood. The chain is built from TRBV28 and TRBJ2-1; maybe TRBD2 (6 bases). This TCR derives from a woman in her sixties or seventies with Graves' ophthalmopathy. Written as DNA, the CDR3 is TGTGCCAGCAGGCCCCCAGGCGGGAACTCCTACAATGAGCAGTTCTTC. Protein product: CASRPPGGNSYNEQFF. The full variable domain, completed using reference TRBV28 and TRBJ2-1, is DVKVTQSSRYLVKRTGEKVFLECVQDMDHENMFWYRQDPGLGLRLIYFSYDVKMKEKGDIPEGYSVSREKKERFSLILESASTNQTSMYLCASRPPGGNSYNEQFFGPGTRLTVL.